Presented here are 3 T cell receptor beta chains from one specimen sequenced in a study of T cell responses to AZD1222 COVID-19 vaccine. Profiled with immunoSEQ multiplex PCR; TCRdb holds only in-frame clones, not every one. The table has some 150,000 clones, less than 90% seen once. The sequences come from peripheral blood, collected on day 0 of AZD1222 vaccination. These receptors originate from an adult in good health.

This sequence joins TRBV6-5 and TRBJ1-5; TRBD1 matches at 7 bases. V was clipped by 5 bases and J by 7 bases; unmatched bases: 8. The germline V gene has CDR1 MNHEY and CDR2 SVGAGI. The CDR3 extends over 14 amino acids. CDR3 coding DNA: TGTGCCAGCAGTCGGACAGGCGGAGGACAGCCCCAGCATTTT. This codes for CASSRTGGGQPQHF.

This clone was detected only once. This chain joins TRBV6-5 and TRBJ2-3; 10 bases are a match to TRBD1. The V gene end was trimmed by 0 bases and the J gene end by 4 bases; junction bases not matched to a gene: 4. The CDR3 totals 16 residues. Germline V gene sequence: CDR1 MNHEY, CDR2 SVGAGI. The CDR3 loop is CASSYSVGQGSDTQYF. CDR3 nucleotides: TGTGCCAGCAGTTACTCGGTGGGACAGGGGTCAGATACGCAGTATTTT.

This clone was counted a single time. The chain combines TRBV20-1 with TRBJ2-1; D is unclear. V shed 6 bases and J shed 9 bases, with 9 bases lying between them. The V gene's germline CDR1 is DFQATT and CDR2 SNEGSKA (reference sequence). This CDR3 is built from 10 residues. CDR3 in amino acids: CSASAAEQFF. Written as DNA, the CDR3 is TGCAGTGCCTCCGCGGCTGAGCAGTTCTTC.